This TCR beta chain was found in a study of tumor T cells in aggressive B-cell lymphoma. Method: immunoSEQ multiplex PCR; TCRdb's copy keeps in-frame clones and lacks some. The table has over 600 clones, approximately 95% seen once. The sample taken for sequencing was tumor tissue. The clonotype was recovered from an adult with diffuse large B cell lymphoma.

CDR3 region: CASSPIPESGHGYF. CDR3 nucleotide sequence: TGTGCCAGCAGCCCTATACCCGAGTCGGGACACGGGTACTTC. The chain employs TRBV7-2 and TRBJ2-7, with TRBD1 as a possible D gene (6 bases). Trimming stripped 5 bases from V and 12 bases from J, with 23 bases between. The CDR3 length is 14 residues. CDR1 is SGHTA and CDR2 is FQGNSA in the germline V gene.